The T cell receptor beta chain described here comes from a study of beta chain features in type 1 diabetes. Study in general: In all, 85 million to 130 million sorted cells from all samples were analyzed.

J lost 2 bases, V lost 7 bases, and 8 bases had no gene match. CDR1 and CDR2 from the germline V gene are LNHDA and SQIVND (reference sequence). This CDR3 has 15 residues. Expressed TCRB transcripts got sequenced, as all isolated RNA was reverse transcribed. The method was immunoSEQ multiplex PCR; TCRdb's version includes in-frame clones alone and lacks a portion of them. The sample includes 250,000 to 400,000 clones, around 15% of them seen just once. The sample taken for sequencing was central memory CD4+ T cells from blood. The origin of this receptor is a man aged 25-45 years in good health. The rearrangement uses TRBV19 and TRBJ2-7; 10 bases are a match to TRBD1. For the CDR3, the DNA is TGTGCCAGTACCCTATCCGGACAGGGGGCCTACGAGCAGTACTTC. It codes for CASTLSGQGAYEQYF. Full variable domain (remainder filled in from reference TRBV19 and TRBJ2-7): DGGITQSPKYLFRKEGQNVTLSCEQNLNHDAMYWYRQDPGQGLRLIYYSQIVNDFQKGDIAEGYSVSREKKESFPLTVTSAQKNPTAFYLCASTLSGQGAYEQYFGPGTRLTVT.